These 32 T cell receptor beta chains were sequenced from one sample in a study of OX40 agonist ivuxolimab in advanced cancers. The protocol was immunoSEQ multiplex PCR, while the TCRdb copy is restricted to in-frame clones and leaves out a portion. The table records tens of thousands of clones, 84% of them present only once. Source: CD4+ or CD8+ T cells sorted from blood, taken in a trial of the OX40 agonist ivuxolimab. The receptors shown here come from an adult with an advanced solid tumor such as melanoma, head and neck, liver or kidney cancer.

This rearrangement joins TRBV7-3 to TRBJ2-2; 10 nucleotides agree with TRBD2. The germline V gene encodes CDR1 SGHTA and CDR2 FQGTGA. The CDR3 runs to 21 residues. V shed 4 bases and J 0 bases; nucleotides not matched to a gene: 17. The CDR3 sequence: CASSSTPLSGRARANTGELFF. The CDR3 DNA is TGTGCCAGCAGCTCCACCCCCCTAAGCGGGAGGGCCAGGGCGAACACCGGGGAGCTGTTTTTT.

This clone occurred a few times. The genes are TRBV9 and TRBJ2-5; 7 nucleotides agree with TRBD2. Unmatched junction bases numbered 12, after V lost 0 bases and J lost 4 bases. The CDR3 has 17 residues. CDR1 is SGDLS and CDR2 is YYNGEE in the germline V gene. CDR3 sequence (DNA): TGTGCCAGCAGCGTAGGACTAGCCATTGGAGGGGCAGAGACCCAGTACTTC. Translated, it gives CASSVGLAIGGAETQYF.

Regarding this clone: One end of the junction is discordant with germline, which a read error may explain. V and J are TRBV7-9 and TRBJ2-7; unclear D gene. The CDR3 extends over 13 amino acids. Germline V CDR1 and CDR2: SEHNR, FQNEAQ (reference sequence). In DNA form, the CDR3 reads TGCGCCAGCAGCCAAGATGTAACATCCGAGCAGTACTTC. This codes for CASSQDVTSEQYF.

The chain joins TRBV2 to TRBJ2-7, with 11 bases matching TRBD2. Trimming at V came to 5 bases and at J to 3 bases, leaving 6 bases not matched to a gene. The germline V gene encodes CDR1 SNHLY and CDR2 FYNNEI. CDR3 length: 15 residues. CDR3 protein: CASSWGTSGVYEQYF. The CDR3 nucleotides read TGTGCCAGCAGTTGGGGGACTAGCGGAGTCTACGAGCAGTACTTC.

This clone was seen a few times. The rearrangement links TRBV2 to TRBJ2-2, with a weak D call TRBD2 (7 bases). CDR1 and CDR2 from the germline V gene are SNHLY and FYNNEI. Trimming removed 6 bases from V and 4 bases from J, with 18 bases in between. The CDR3 runs 16 residues. CDR3 region: CASRGGGPGGTGELFF. The CDR3 bases are TGTGCCAGCAGGGGAGGGGGACCCGGCGGCACCGGGGAGCTGTTTTTT.

The V call is TRBV2, the J call TRBJ1-3; D not resolved. Trimming cost V 6 bases and J 6 bases, with 18 bases left between them. Germline lookup yields CDR1 SNHLY and CDR2 FYNNEI. The CDR3 runs 15 residues. CDR3 bases: TGTGCCAGCAGCCAAGACATAGTAGGAGAAAACACCATATATTTT. Translation gives CASSQDIVGENTIYF.

The V and J genes are TRBV4-2 and TRBJ2-5, with TRBD1 as a possible D gene (6 bases). Trimming stripped 0 bases from V and 2 bases from J, with 7 bases between. The CDR3 has 14 amino acids. CDR1 is LGHNA and CDR2 is YNFKEQ in the germline V gene. CDR3 sequence: CASSQDRGQETQYF. The CDR3 DNA sequence: TGTGCCAGCAGCCAAGACAGGGGACAAGAGACCCAGTACTTC.

The chain carries TRBV6-5 and TRBJ1-1; D not resolved. Trimming took off 1 base at V and 3 bases at J, with 12 bases between the two ends. CDR3 size: 15 residues. Germline V CDR1 and CDR2: MNHEY, SVGAGI. The CDR3 DNA sequence: TGTGCCAGCAGTTACTTGGGCGAGCCCCACACTGAAGCTTTCTTT. Its translation is CASSYLGEPHTEAFF.

The chain is built from TRBV5-6 and TRBJ1-5; D is ambiguous. CDR1 and CDR2 (germline): SGHDT, YYEEEE. V lost 0 bases, J lost 2 bases, and 3 bases lay in between. The CDR3 covers 13 residues. The CDR3 bases are TGTGCCAGCAGCTTGGGACGCAATCAGCCCCAGCATTTT. Translated, it gives CASSLGRNQPQHF.

The rearrangement links TRBV28 to TRBJ2-3; the D is unclear. V was shortened by 3 bases and J by 4 bases, with 8 bases between the two germline ends. CDR3 length: 13 amino acids. Germline V CDR1 and CDR2: MDHEN, SYDVKM. The CDR3 here is CASSLHGPDTQYF. The CDR3 bases are TGTGCCAGCAGTTTGCACGGCCCAGATACGCAGTATTTT.

The chain is built from TRBV5-1 and TRBJ2-1; possible D gene TRBD2, 5 bases. V shed 5 bases and J shed 3 bases, with 15 bases lying between them. This CDR3 is built from 15 residues. CDR1 SGHRS and CDR2 YFSETQ come from the germline V gene. CDR3 protein: CASSPGGLNYNEQFF. CDR3 nucleotides: TGCGCCAGCAGTCCGGGCGGACTGAACTACAATGAGCAGTTCTTC.

A single count supports this clone. This chain joins TRBV5-6 and TRBJ1-1, with D uncertain. Germline V lookup: CDR1 SGHDT, CDR2 YYEEEE. The CDR3 spans 13 residues. V dropped 4 bases and J dropped 0 bases, with 7 bases sitting between them. CDR3 nucleotides: TGTGCCAGCAGCGTTGGCGTGAACACTGAAGCTTTCTTT. Residues: CASSVGVNTEAFF. The full variable domain, with the rest looked up from reference TRBV5-6 and TRBJ1-1, is DAGVTQSPTHLIKTRGQQVTLRCSPKSGHDTVSWYQQALGQGPQFIFQYYEEEERQRGNFPDRFSGHQFPNYSSELNVNALLLGDSALYLCASSVGVNTEAFFGQGTRLTVV.

The V gene is TRBV7-9, the J gene TRBJ2-7; TRBD2 aligns across 7 bases. The CDR3 has 16 residues. The germline V gene encodes CDR1 SEHNR and CDR2 FQNEAQ (reference sequence). J gave up 1 base and V 5 bases, and 11 bases lay outside the gene matches. In DNA, the CDR3 is TGTGCCAGCAGCAAACCTCGGGGGGAAAATTCCTACGAGCAGTACTTC. Translated: CASSKPRGENSYEQYF.

V usage is TRBV5-1 and J usage is TRBJ2-5; TRBD2 matches 10 bases. The CDR3 runs 15 residues. The V and J ends lost 4 bases and 5 bases, in that order; junction bases with no gene match: 8. Looked up from germline, CDR1 is SGHRS and CDR2 is YFSETQ. The CDR3 DNA is TGCGCCAGCAGCAAGCGGGAGGGCCGGGGGGAGACCCAGTACTTC. Translated, it gives CASSKREGRGETQYF. Combining the CDR3 with reference TRBV5-1 and TRBJ2-5 gives the whole variable domain KAGVTQTPRYLIKTRGQQVTLSCSPISGHRSVSWYQQTPGQGLQFLFEYFSETQRNKGNFPGRFSGRQFSNSRSEMNVSTLELGDSALYLCASSKREGRGETQYFGPGTRLLVL.

The genes are TRBV29-1 and TRBJ2-5; a weak D match, TRBD1 (5 bases). Germline values: CDR1 SQVTM, CDR2 ANQGSEA. This CDR3 is 14 amino acids long. Trimming shortened V by 3 bases and J by 5 bases, and 16 bases separated the two germline ends. CDR3 in amino acids: CSVELGRARETQYF. The CDR3 DNA reads TGCAGCGTTGAGTTAGGCAGGGCTCGCGAGACCCAGTACTTC. The whole variable domain, filled in from reference TRBV29-1 and TRBJ2-5, reads SAVISQKPSRDICQRGTSLTIQCQVDSQVTMMFWYRQQPGQSLTLIATANQGSEATYESGFVIDKFPISRPNLTFSTLTVSNMSPEDSSIYLCSVELGRARETQYFGPGTRLLVL.

The genes are TRBV7-2 and TRBJ2-1, with 8 bases that match TRBD1. After removal of 5 bases from V and 1 base from J, the junction contained 4 bases not matched to a gene. Germline V gives CDR1 SGHTA, CDR2 FQGNSA. This CDR3 is 15 amino acids long. The CDR3 DNA follows: TGTGCCAGCAGCCGTAGACAGGGGTCCTACAATGAGCAGTTCTTC. It is translated as CASSRRQGSYNEQFF.

The chain combines TRBV20-1 with TRBJ2-3; D is undetermined. Trimming cost V 2 bases and J 6 bases, with 6 bases left between them. Germline CDR1 and CDR2: DFQATT and SNEGSKA (reference sequence). CDR3 length: 11 amino acids. The CDR3 protein is CSARQLDTQYF. The CDR3 bases are TGCAGTGCTAGACAGTTGGATACGCAGTATTTT.

The rearrangement joins TRBV6-6 to TRBJ1-2; D unclear. CDR3 length: 13 residues. Germline V gene lookup returns CDR1 MNHNY and CDR2 SVGAGI (reference sequence). With 0 bases removed from V and 6 bases from J, the gap between germline ends came to 8 bases. CDR3 DNA sequence: TGTGCCAGCAGTTACTCTGAGGTCGATGGCTACACCTTC. Translating gives CASSYSEVDGYTF.

This chain joins TRBV7-9 and TRBJ1-2, with unresolved D. This CDR3 is built from 15 residues. V was shortened by 2 bases and J by 1 base, with 11 bases between the two germline ends. Germline CDR1 is SEHNR and CDR2 is FQNEAQ (reference sequence). The CDR3 nucleotides read TGTGCCAGCAGCTTACGGCCTGGCGTTAACTATGGCTACACCTTC. It codes for CASSLRPGVNYGYTF.

The chain couples TRBV6-5 to TRBJ1-1, with D tentatively TRBD1 (5 bases). This CDR3 spans 13 amino acids. CDR1 MNHEY and CDR2 SVGAGI come from the germline V gene. The V end was cut by 8 bases, the J end by 6 bases, with 16 bases between. DNA of the CDR3: TGTGCCAGCCGTATGGGGGGAACGGCTGAAGCTTTCTTT. This codes for CASRMGGTAEAFF.

In DNA form, the CDR3 reads TGCGCCAGCAGCCAAGAAGATAGCGGGAGGGCCGGTGAGCAGTTCTTC. The encoded protein is CASSQEDSGRAGEQFF. The rearrangement joins TRBV4-1 to TRBJ2-1, with TRBD2 matching over 11 bases. The CDR3 runs to 16 residues. The J segment lost 9 bases and the V segment lost 0 bases, leaving 7 bases of the junction unmatched. CDR1 is MGHRA, CDR2 YSYEKL, per germline.

This rearrangement joins TRBV9 to TRBJ2-5; 8 bases agree with TRBD1. This CDR3 has 15 amino acids. Germline CDR1 reads SGDLS; CDR2 reads YYNGEE. J lost 4 bases, V lost 1 base, and 6 bases had no gene match. The CDR3 region is CASSVSRGRGETQYF. The CDR3 DNA is TGTGCCAGCAGCGTATCCAGGGGGCGAGGAGAGACCCAGTACTTC. Looking up the rest from reference TRBV9 and TRBJ2-5 gives the full variable domain: DSGVTQTPKHLITATGQRVTLRCSPRSGDLSVYWYQQSLDQGLQFLIQYYNGEERAKGNILERFSAQQFPDLHSELNLSSLELGDSALYFCASSVSRGRGETQYFGPGTRLLVL.

This chain joins TRBV19 and TRBJ1-2, with 7 bases aligning to TRBD1. The CDR3 is made up of 15 amino acids. Germline V gene sequence: CDR1 LNHDA, CDR2 SQIVND (reference sequence). J gave up 2 bases and V 6 bases, and 9 bases lay outside the gene matches. This chain's CDR3 is CASSRQGSGNYGYTF. In DNA, the CDR3 is TGTGCCAGTAGCCGACAGGGATCGGGGAACTATGGCTACACCTTC.

The rearrangement links TRBV14 to TRBJ1-1; D might be TRBD1 (5 bases). The germline V gene encodes CDR1 SGHDN and CDR2 FVKESK. The ends were cut back, 4 bases at V and 4 bases at J, with 10 bases in the middle. CDR3 length equals 13 residues. In DNA, the CDR3 is TGTGCCAGCAGCCTTGACAGAACCACTGAAGCTTTCTTT. It translates to CASSLDRTTEAFF.

The CDR3 DNA sequence: TGTGCCAGCAGCCCCGCTATTTTCACAGATACGCAGTATTTT. This gives the protein CASSPAIFTDTQYF. The chain joins TRBV11-2 to TRBJ2-3; D call uncertain. This CDR3 comprises 14 residues. Germline values: CDR1 SGHAT, CDR2 FQNNGV. Between the trimmed V and J ends, which lost 5 bases and 2 bases, there was a span of 11 bases.

The chain has TRBV9 and TRBJ2-5, with no clear D. The CDR3 is made up of 14 amino acids. Trimming left V 5 bases short and J 0 bases short, with 11 bases between. Germline V gives CDR1 SGDLS, CDR2 YYNGEE. This chain's CDR3 is CASSTGQNQETQYF. The DNA of the CDR3 is TGTGCCAGCAGTACGGGCCAAAACCAAGAGACCCAGTACTTC.

The chain recombines TRBV5-1 with TRBJ2-5; weak D call: TRBD1 (6 bases). V was clipped by 8 bases and J by 4 bases, with 15 bases between them. This CDR3 has 13 residues. The germline V gene encodes CDR1 SGHRS and CDR2 YFSETQ. CDR3 sequence (DNA): TGCGCCAGTAATCGGGACATAGGAGAGACCCAGTACTTC. This encodes CASNRDIGETQYF.

The rearrangement joins TRBV7-2 to TRBJ2-1, with a weak D call TRBD1 (6 bases). Trimming shortened V by 6 bases and J by 0 bases, and 21 bases separated the two germline ends. Germline V gene data show CDR1 as SGHTA and CDR2 as FQGNSA. This CDR3 has 18 amino acids. The CDR3 DNA follows: TGTGCCAGCAGTTCCCCTTTGGGGGCTTACAGCTCCTACAATGAGCAGTTCTTC. Its protein is CASSSPLGAYSSYNEQFF.

V usage is TRBV7-3 and J usage is TRBJ2-3; the D gene is possibly TRBD2 (5 bases). V was clipped by 5 bases and J by 5 bases, with 8 bases between them. CDR3 size: 12 residues. CDR1 is SGHTA, CDR2 FQGTGA, per germline. The CDR3 sequence is CASSNREDTQYF. The CDR3 DNA is TGTGCCAGCAGCAACCGGGAAGATACGCAGTATTTT.

Note on this clone: Other DNA sequences in the sample encode the same CDR3. The chain has TRBV5-1 and TRBJ2-5; 7 positions match TRBD1. CDR3 length: 13 amino acids. From germline, CDR1 is SGHRS and CDR2 YFSETQ. Trimming at V came to 7 bases and at J to 1 base, leaving 4 bases not matched to a gene. The CDR3 DNA sequence: TGCGCCAGCTCGGGACAGCTCCAAGAGACCCAGTACTTC. Residues: CASSGQLQETQYF.

This chain links TRBV28 with TRBJ2-3, with TRBD1 matching 8 bases. The V gene end was trimmed by 6 bases and the J gene end by 1 base; junction bases not matched to a gene: 6. The V gene's germline CDR1 is MDHEN and CDR2 SYDVKM. The CDR3 loop spans 15 amino acids. Here the CDR3 DNA reads TGTGCCAGCAGCCACAGGGGGGTTGGCACAGATACGCAGTATTTT. The encoded protein is CASSHRGVGTDTQYF.

The rearrangement joins TRBV7-2 to TRBJ2-7; D uncertain. Trimming cost V 4 bases and J 2 bases, with 15 bases left between them. The CDR3 is 15 amino acids. Germline V gives CDR1 SGHTA, CDR2 FQGNSA. DNA for the CDR3: TGTGCCAGCAGCTCCCAGGTGGGGTATACCTACGAGCAGTACTTC. Encoded protein: CASSSQVGYTYEQYF.